This T cell receptor beta chain is from a study of technical replicates of blood from several donors. The data were produced by immunoSEQ multiplex PCR, yet TCRdb's version contains in-frame clones alone and is incomplete. The table includes just under 60,000 clones, 91% detected once. Germline loops: CDR1 MDHEN, CDR2 SYDVKM. The CDR3 runs 12 residues. The V and J ends lost 2 bases and 8 bases respectively, with 9 bases between them. Material for sequencing was PBMCs. The TCR originated in a human donor in good health. Some clones in this sample may be carry-over from other donors' samples. The V and J genes are TRBV28 and TRBJ1-2; possible D gene TRBD1, 5 bases. CDR3: CASSLAGLGYTF. For the CDR3, the DNA is TGTGCCAGCAGTTTAGCAGGGTTGGGCTACACCTTC.